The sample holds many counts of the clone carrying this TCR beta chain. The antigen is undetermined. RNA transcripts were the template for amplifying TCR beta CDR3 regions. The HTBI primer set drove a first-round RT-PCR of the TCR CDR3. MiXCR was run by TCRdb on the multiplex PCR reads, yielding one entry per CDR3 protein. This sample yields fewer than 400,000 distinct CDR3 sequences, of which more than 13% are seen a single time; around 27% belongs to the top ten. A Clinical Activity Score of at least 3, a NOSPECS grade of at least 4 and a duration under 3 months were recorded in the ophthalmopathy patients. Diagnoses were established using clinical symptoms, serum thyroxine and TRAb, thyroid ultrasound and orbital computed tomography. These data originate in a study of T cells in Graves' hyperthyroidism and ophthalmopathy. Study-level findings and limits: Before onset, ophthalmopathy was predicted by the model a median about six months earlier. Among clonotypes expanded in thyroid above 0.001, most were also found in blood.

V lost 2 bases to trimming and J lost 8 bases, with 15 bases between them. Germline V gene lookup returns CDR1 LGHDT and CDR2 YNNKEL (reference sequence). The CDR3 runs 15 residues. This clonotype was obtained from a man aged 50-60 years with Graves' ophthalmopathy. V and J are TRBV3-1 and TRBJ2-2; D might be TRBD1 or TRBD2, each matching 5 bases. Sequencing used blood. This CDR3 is CASSQPGKRAGELFF. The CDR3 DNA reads TGTGCCAGCAGCCAACCAGGGAAGAGGGCTGGGGAGCTGTTTTTT.